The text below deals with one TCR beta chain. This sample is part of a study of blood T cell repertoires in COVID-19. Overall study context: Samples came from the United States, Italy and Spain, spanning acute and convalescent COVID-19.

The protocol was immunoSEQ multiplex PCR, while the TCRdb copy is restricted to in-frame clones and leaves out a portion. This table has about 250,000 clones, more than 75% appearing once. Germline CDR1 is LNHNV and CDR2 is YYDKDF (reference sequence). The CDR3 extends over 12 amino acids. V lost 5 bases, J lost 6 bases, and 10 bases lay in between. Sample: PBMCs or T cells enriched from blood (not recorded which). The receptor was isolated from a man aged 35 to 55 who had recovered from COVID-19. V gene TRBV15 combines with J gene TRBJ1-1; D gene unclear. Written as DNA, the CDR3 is TGTGCCACCAGCGACCGGGAGGCTGAAGCTTTCTTT. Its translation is CATSDREAEAFF.